Listed below are T cell receptor beta chains from one sample, sequenced in a study of CD8+ T cells in alopecia areata. Here immunoSEQ multiplex PCR was the method, and the copy in TCRdb shows in-frame clones only, minus some. The profile shows 65,000 to 90,000 clones, roughly 51% of them singletons. The sequenced sample consisted of NKG2D-high CD8+ T cells sorted from blood. These receptors were collected from a human donor with alopecia areata. CDR3s include the opening cysteine and the closing phenylalanine or tryptophan. The order of the fields is J gene, V gene, clone size, D gene, CDR3 protein, CDR3 DNA. The D gene is left open where the match is weak. Rows may omit the clone size; those that give it use once, few, many or a size class.

>TRBJ2-7|TRBV29-1|NA|TRBD1
CSVEEVRGSSYEQYF
TGCAGCGTTGAAGAGGTCAGGGGGAGCTCCTACGAGCAGTACTTC
>TRBJ1-5|TRBV4-1|NA|NA
CASSQVAGDAQPQHF
TGCGCCAGCAGCCAAGTCGCGGGGGACGCCCAGCCCCAGCATTTT
>TRBJ1-6|TRBV27|NA|NA
CASSSGDANSPLHF
TGTGCCAGCAGTTCAGGGGATGCAAATTCACCCCTCCACTTT
>TRBJ2-7|TRBV15|once|NA
CATSEGQVPYEQYF
TGTGCCACCAGCGAAGGGCAGGTACCCTACGAGCAGTACTTC
>TRBJ2-5|TRBV27|NA|TRBD1
CASSFYLDREETQYF
TGTGCCAGCAGTTTTTATCTGGACAGGGAAGAGACCCAGTACTTC
>TRBJ2-1|TRBV27|NA|NA
CASSLSSDEQFF
TGTGCCAGCAGTTTATCGTCGGATGAGCAGTTCTTC
>TRBJ2-1|TRBV29-1|few|TRBD2
CSVAGTSGRNEQFF
TGCAGCGTTGCCGGGACTAGCGGGAGGAATGAGCAGTTCTTC
>TRBJ1-1|TRBV9|few|TRBD1
CASSAQGGPLTTEAFF
TGTGCCAGCAGCGCCCAGGGGGGCCCATTGACCACTGAAGCTTTCTTT
>TRBJ1-1|TRBV2|NA|NA
CASGGFGTEAFF
TGTGCCAGCGGTGGTTTTGGCACTGAAGCTTTCTTT
>TRBJ1-4|TRBV11-2|few|NA
CASTNLGGNEKLFF
TGTGCCAGCACCAACCTGGGGGGGAATGAAAAACTGTTTTTT
>TRBJ1-1|TRBV30|once|NA
CAWSGGNTEAFF
TGTGCCTGGAGTGGAGGAAACACTGAAGCTTTCTTT
>TRBJ2-5|TRBV27|NA|NA
CASSWGGTQETQYF
TGTGCCAGCAGTTGGGGAGGAACTCAAGAGACCCAGTACTTC
>TRBJ1-2|TRBV29-1|NA|NA
CSVPQETPSHGYTF
TGCAGCGTTCCTCAGGAGACTCCTTCCCATGGCTACACCTTC
>TRBJ2-5|TRBV28|NA|NA
CASRPAREDHQETQYF
TGTGCCAGCAGGCCTGCCAGGGAAGATCACCAAGAGACCCAGTACTTC
>TRBJ2-3|TRBV27|NA|NA
CASSSSRADTQYF
TGTGCCAGCAGTTCCTCTAGGGCAGATACGCAGTATTTT
>TRBJ1-2|TRBV5-1|NA|NA
CASSLLTGARDGYTF
TGCGCCAGCAGCTTGTTAACCGGAGCACGGGATGGCTACACCTTC
>TRBJ2-5|TRBV9|NA|NA
CASSVGGSDETQYF
TGTGCCAGCAGCGTAGGGGGGAGTGATGAGACCCAGTACTTC
>TRBJ2-7|TRBV29-1|NA|NA
CSARDFSYEQYF
TGCAGCGCTAGGGACTTCTCCTACGAGCAGTACTTC
>TRBJ2-3|TRBV14|NA|TRBD2
CASSQSGRGTDTQYF
TGTGCCAGCAGCCAAAGCGGGAGAGGGACAGATACGCAGTATTTT
>TRBJ2-5|TRBV28|NA|NA
CASRSETQYF
TGTGCCAGCAGGTCAGAGACCCAGTACTTC
>TRBJ2-2|TRBV2|few|NA
CASVRLDTGELFF
TGTGCCAGCGTCCGACTAGATACCGGGGAGCTGTTTTTT
>TRBJ2-1|TRBV29-1|NA|TRBD2
CSVVAGSEQFF
TGCAGCGTCGTAGCGGGAAGTGAGCAGTTCTTC
>TRBJ2-5|TRBV29-1|few|NA
CSVDWGAETQYF
TGCAGCGTTGATTGGGGGGCGGAGACCCAGTACTTC
>TRBJ2-2|TRBV11-2|NA|NA
CASSLVAVRAGTGELFF
TGTGCCAGCAGCTTAGTCGCAGTTAGGGCGGGCACCGGGGAGCTGTTTTTT
>TRBJ1-1|TRBV29-1|NA|NA
CSARPRGVNTEAFF
TGCAGCGCAAGGCCCCGGGGAGTGAACACTGAAGCTTTCTTT
>TRBJ1-1|TRBV29-1|NA|TRBD1
CSVEEDRLGLKGPEAFF
TGCAGCGTTGAAGAGGACAGGTTGGGTCTGAAAGGTCCGGAAGCTTTCTTT
>TRBJ2-5|TRBV6-5|NA|NA
CASSYYGAVEETQYF
TGTGCCAGCAGTTACTATGGAGCGGTGGAGGAGACCCAGTACTTC
>TRBJ2-3|TRBV7-2|NA|NA
CASSLGAPLADF
TGTGCCAGCAGCTTAGGGGCGCCCCTGGCGGATTTT
>TRBJ2-1|TRBV25-1|once|TRBD1
CASSAGDRSTGEQFF
TGTGCCAGCAGTGCAGGGGACAGGTCCACAGGTGAGCAGTTCTTC
>TRBJ1-5|TRBV2|NA|NA
CASRGGAGSNQPQHF
TGTGCCAGCAGGGGCGGGGCAGGGTCAAATCAGCCCCAGCATTTT
>TRBJ2-1|TRBV2|few|TRBD1
CASNGTAAYNEQFF
TGTGCCAGCAATGGGACAGCAGCCTACAATGAGCAGTTCTTC
>TRBJ2-7|TRBV27|few|TRBD2
CASKTGLAEAYEQYF
TGTGCCAGCAAAACAGGACTAGCGGAGGCCTACGAGCAGTACTTC
>TRBJ1-1|TRBV6-5|NA|TRBD1
CASRDRGNTEAFF
TGTGCCAGCAGAGACAGGGGGAACACTGAAGCTTTCTTT
>TRBJ1-2|TRBV6-5|NA|NA
CATYNYGYTF
TGTGCCACTTACAACTATGGCTACACCTTC
>TRBJ2-3|TRBV6-5|NA|NA
CASSYSGLGSTDTQYF
TGTGCCAGCAGTTACTCTGGGCTTGGGAGCACAGATACGCAGTATTTT
>TRBJ1-5|TRBV27|NA|TRBD1
CASQPQGQGNQPQHF
TGTGCCAGCCAGCCACAGGGACAGGGCAATCAGCCCCAGCATTTT
>TRBJ2-1|TRBV5-1|few|NA
CASGSPDEQFF
TGCGCCAGCGGATCCCCGGATGAGCAGTTCTTC
>TRBJ2-6|TRBV2|once|NA
CASRAVVPTGANVLTF
TGTGCCAGCCGGGCTGTCGTACCCACTGGGGCCAACGTCCTGACTTTC
>TRBJ2-7|TRBV7-9|NA|TRBD2
CASSLSSGRSVEQYF
TGTGCCAGCAGCTTATCTAGCGGCCGCTCTGTAGAGCAGTACTTC
>TRBJ2-5|TRBV29-1|NA|NA
CSVRGAYGETQYF
TGCAGCGTCCGAGGGGCATATGGGGAGACCCAGTACTTC
>TRBJ2-7|TRBV29-1|NA|NA
CSGSQGRERYEQYF
TGCAGCGGGTCGCAAGGCCGAGAAAGGTACGAGCAGTACTTC
>TRBJ2-5|TRBV18|NA|NA
CASSPGVGEPHQETQYF
TGTGCCAGCTCACCAGGCGTAGGAGAACCACACCAAGAGACCCAGTACTTC
>TRBJ2-7|TRBV29-1|NA|NA
CSVEAGPTREQYF
TGCAGCGTTGAGGCGGGACCAACTAGGGAGCAGTACTTC
>TRBJ2-7|TRBV28|NA|TRBD1
CASSPGQSAYEQYF
TGTGCCAGCAGTCCGGGACAGTCGGCCTACGAGCAGTACTTC
>TRBJ2-1|TRBV29-1|few|NA
CSVGGNEQFF
TGCAGCGTTGGAGGCAATGAGCAGTTCTTC
>TRBJ2-1|TRBV27|once|NA
CASSLFPGDEQFF
TGTGCCAGCAGTTTATTCCCGGGTGATGAGCAGTTCTTC
>TRBJ2-2|TRBV4-1|NA|NA
CASSQGARGVTGELFF
TGCGCCAGCAGCCAGGGGGCGAGGGGAGTTACCGGGGAGCTGTTTTTT
>TRBJ2-7|TRBV13|few|NA
CASSSSPRREQYF
TGTGCCAGCAGCTCGTCTCCAAGGCGCGAGCAGTACTTC
>TRBJ2-3|TRBV9|NA|TRBD1
CASSVEPGQGGDTQYF
TGTGCCAGCAGCGTAGAACCGGGACAGGGGGGAGATACGCAGTATTTT
>TRBJ2-1|TRBV28|NA|NA
CASSFGSEQFF
TGTGCCAGCAGTTTCGGGAGTGAGCAGTTCTTC